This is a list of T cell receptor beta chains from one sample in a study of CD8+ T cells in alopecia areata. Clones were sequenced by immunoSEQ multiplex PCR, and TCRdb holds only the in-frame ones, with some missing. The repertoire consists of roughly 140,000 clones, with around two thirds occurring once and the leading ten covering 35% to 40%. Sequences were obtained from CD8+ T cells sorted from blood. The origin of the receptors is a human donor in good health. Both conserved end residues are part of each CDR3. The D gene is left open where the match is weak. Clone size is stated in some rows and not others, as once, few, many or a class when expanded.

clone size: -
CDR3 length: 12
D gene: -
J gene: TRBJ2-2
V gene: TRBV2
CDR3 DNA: TGTGCCATAAGGGAAGGGACCGGGGAGCTGTTTTTT
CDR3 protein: CAIREGTGELFF

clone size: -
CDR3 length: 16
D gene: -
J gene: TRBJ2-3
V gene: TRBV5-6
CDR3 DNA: TGTGCCAGCAGCTTGGAGGGGGGCAGGAGCACAGATACGCAGTATTTT
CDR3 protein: CASSLEGGRSTDTQYF

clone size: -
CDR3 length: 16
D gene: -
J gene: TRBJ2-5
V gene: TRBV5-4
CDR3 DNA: TGTGCCAGCAGCTTGGCCGACATCAATGGTCGGGAGACCCAGTACTTC
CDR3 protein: CASSLADINGRETQYF

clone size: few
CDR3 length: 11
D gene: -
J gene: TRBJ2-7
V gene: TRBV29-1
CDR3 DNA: TGCAGCGTCCGGACACGGGTAGGGCAGTACTTC
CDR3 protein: CSVRTRVGQYF

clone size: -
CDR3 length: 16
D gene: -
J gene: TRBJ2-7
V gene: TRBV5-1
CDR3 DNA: TGCGCCAGCAGCTACGCCATCACAGGGCAGTACTACGAGCAGTACTTC
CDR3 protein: CASSYAITGQYYEQYF

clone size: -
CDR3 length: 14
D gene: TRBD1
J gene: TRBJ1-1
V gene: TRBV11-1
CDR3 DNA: TGTGCCAGCAGCGACGGACAGGGGCACACTGAAGCTTTCTTT
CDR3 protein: CASSDGQGHTEAFF

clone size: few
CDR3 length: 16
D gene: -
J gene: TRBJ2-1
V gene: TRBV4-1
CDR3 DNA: TGCGCCAGCAGCCAGGACTATCGAAGCTCCTACAATGAGCAGTTCTTC
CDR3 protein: CASSQDYRSSYNEQFF

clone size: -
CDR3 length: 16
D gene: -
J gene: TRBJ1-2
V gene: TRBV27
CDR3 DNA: TGTGCCAGCAGTTTGGGAAGGGCCCCACGGGGCTATGGCTACACCTTC
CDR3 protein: CASSLGRAPRGYGYTF

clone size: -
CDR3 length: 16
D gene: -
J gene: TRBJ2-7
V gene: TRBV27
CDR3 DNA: TGTGCCAGCAGTTCGACAGGCTTACCCCTCTCCTACGAGCAGTACTTC
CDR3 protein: CASSSTGLPLSYEQYF

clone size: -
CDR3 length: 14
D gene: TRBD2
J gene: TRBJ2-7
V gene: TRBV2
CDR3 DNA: TGTGCCAGCAGAGCAAGACTAGCGGCATACGAGCAGTACTTC
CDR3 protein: CASRARLAAYEQYF

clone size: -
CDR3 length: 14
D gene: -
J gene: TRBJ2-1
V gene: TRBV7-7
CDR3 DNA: TGTGCCAGCAGCTTAGCCCTCGAGCGGCCAGAGCAGTTCTTC
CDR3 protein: CASSLALERPEQFF

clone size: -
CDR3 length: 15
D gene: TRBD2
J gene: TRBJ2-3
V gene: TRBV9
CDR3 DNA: TGTGCCAGCACCTTAACTAGCGGGTCCTCAGATACGCAGTATTTT
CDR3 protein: CASTLTSGSSDTQYF

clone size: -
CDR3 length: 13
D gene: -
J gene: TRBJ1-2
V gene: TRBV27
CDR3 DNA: TGTGCCAGCAGTTTATCGGGAATGAATGGCTACACCTTC
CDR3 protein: CASSLSGMNGYTF

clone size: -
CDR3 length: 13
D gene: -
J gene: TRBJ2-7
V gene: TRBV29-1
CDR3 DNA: TGCAGCGGTGCGGACGGGACTTCCTACGAGCAGTACTTC
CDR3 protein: CSGADGTSYEQYF

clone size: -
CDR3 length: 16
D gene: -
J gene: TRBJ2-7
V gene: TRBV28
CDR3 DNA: TGTGCCAGCAGTTCCAACATTGCCGGGACTGCTCTCGAGCAGTACTTC
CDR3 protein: CASSSNIAGTALEQYF

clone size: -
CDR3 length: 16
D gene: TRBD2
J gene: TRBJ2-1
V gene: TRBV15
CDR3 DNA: TGTGCCACCTATGAGTCCGGGACTAGCGGGAACCTTGAGCAGTTCTTC
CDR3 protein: CATYESGTSGNLEQFF